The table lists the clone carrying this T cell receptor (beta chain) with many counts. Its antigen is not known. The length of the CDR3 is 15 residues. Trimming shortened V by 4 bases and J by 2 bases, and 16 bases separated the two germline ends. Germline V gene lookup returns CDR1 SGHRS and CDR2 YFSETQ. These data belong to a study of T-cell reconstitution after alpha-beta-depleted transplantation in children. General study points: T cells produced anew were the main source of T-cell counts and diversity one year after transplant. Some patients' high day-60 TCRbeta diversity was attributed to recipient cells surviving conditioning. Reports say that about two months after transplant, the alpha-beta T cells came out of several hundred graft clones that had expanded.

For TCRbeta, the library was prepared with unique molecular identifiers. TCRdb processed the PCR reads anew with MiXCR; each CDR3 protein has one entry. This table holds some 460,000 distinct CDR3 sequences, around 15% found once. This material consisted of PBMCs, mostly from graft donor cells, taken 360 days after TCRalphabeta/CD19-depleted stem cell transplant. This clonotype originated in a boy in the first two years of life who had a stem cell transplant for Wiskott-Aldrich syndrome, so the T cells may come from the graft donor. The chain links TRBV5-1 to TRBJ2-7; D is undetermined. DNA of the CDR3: TGCGCCAGCAGCGGCCATTACCTAGGGACCTACGAGCAGTACTTC. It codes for CASSGHYLGTYEQYF.